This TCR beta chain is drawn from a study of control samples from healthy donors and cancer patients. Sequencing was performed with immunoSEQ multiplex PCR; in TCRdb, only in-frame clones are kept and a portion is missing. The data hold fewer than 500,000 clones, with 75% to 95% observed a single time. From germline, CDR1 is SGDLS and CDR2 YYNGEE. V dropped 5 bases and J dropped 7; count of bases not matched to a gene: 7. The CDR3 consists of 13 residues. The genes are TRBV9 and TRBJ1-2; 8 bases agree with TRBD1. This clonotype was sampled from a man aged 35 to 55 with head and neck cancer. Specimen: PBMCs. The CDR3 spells CASRKQGDLGYTF. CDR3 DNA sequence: TGTGCCAGCAGAAAACAGGGGGATCTTGGCTACACCTTC.